The 8 T cell receptor beta chains listed next were all sequenced from one sample in a study of control samples from healthy donors and cancer patients. The data were produced by immunoSEQ multiplex PCR, yet TCRdb's version contains in-frame clones alone and is incomplete. The repertoire holds some 120,000 clones, with nearly 95% as singletons. The sample comprised blood. These receptors were taken from a man aged 30 to 39 in good health.

The chain combines TRBV5-6 with TRBJ2-5; D not certain. The germline V gene encodes CDR1 SGHDT and CDR2 YYEEEE. The CDR3 spans 14 residues. Trimming took 0 bases from V and 5 from J, leaving 11 bases between them. CDR3 sequence reads: CASSLAGLPETQYF. The CDR3 nucleotides read TGTGCCAGCAGCTTGGCCGGCCTACCGGAGACCCAGTACTTC.

The rearrangement links TRBV7-8 to TRBJ1-1; 7 nucleotides agree with TRBD1. The CDR3 has 14 residues. Germline-derived CDR1 and CDR2 are SGHVS and FQNEAQ. The V gene end was trimmed by 5 bases and the J gene end by 2 bases; junction bases not matched to a gene: 5. This chain's CDR3 is CASSVPGGNTEAFF. CDR3 in DNA: TGTGCCAGCAGCGTACCAGGGGGTAACACTGAAGCTTTCTTT.

In its sample, this clone was seen a few times. The V and J genes are TRBV6-5 and TRBJ1-4, with D possibly being TRBD1 (5 bases). Germline-derived CDR1 and CDR2 are MNHEY and SVGAGI. V lost 6 bases to trimming and J lost 5 bases, with 13 bases between them. The CDR3 covers 14 residues. DNA of the CDR3: TGTGCCAGCAGCTCGGGAGGGGAGAATGAAAAACTGTTTTTT. Amino acids: CASSSGGENEKLFF.

The gene calls are TRBV19 and TRBJ1-4; TRBD1 aligns across 9 bases. Germline values: CDR1 LNHDA, CDR2 SQIVND (reference sequence). The CDR3 spans 13 residues. The ends lost 6 bases at V and 6 bases at J; junction bases unmatched: 2. This CDR3 reads CASRRQGDEKLFF. The CDR3 region has the DNA TGTGCCAGTAGGAGACAGGGGGATGAAAAACTGTTTTTT. Full variable domain (rest looked up from reference TRBV19 and TRBJ1-4): DGGITQSPKYLFRKEGQNVTLSCEQNLNHDAMYWYRQDPGQGLRLIYYSQIVNDFQKGDIAEGYSVSREKKESFPLTVTSAQKNPTAFYLCASRRQGDEKLFFGSGTQLSVL.

V usage is TRBV7-9 and J usage is TRBJ2-3; D is perhaps TRBD2 (6 bases). Germline loops: CDR1 SEHNR, CDR2 FQNEAQ (reference sequence). The CDR3 is 13 amino acids. V was cut by 5 bases and J by 0 bases, with 6 bases left in between. Written as DNA, the CDR3 is TGTGCCAGCAGCGGGGGGAGCACAGATACGCAGTATTTT. Encoded protein: CASSGGSTDTQYF.

The rearrangement links TRBV25-1 to TRBJ2-1; tentative D call: TRBD1 (6 bases). V was trimmed by 2 bases and J by 5 bases, leaving 10 bases between them. Germline values: CDR1 MGHDK, CDR2 SYGVNS. The CDR3 runs to 14 residues. This CDR3 is CASSEGQNNNEQFF. The CDR3 nucleotides are TGTGCCAGCAGTGAAGGACAGAATAACAATGAGCAGTTCTTC.

The rearrangement uses TRBV11-3 and TRBJ1-3, with a possible D match to TRBD1 (5 bases). This CDR3 has 15 residues. Looked up from germline, CDR1 is SGHNT and CDR2 is YENEEA. V was clipped by 3 bases and J by 2 bases, with 11 bases between them. The CDR3 nucleotides are TGTGCCAGCAGCTTGGGCAGGGCCACTGGAAACACCATATATTTT. This codes for CASSLGRATGNTIYF.

This sequence joins TRBV29-1 and TRBJ2-7; no reliable D call. Germline V CDR1 and CDR2: SQVTM, ANQGSEA. Deletions cut 0 bases from V and 0 bases from J, with 9 bases between. The CDR3 contains 14 residues. In DNA form, the CDR3 reads TGCAGCGTTGAAGATCGGGTCATCTCCTACGAGCAGTACTTC. This encodes CSVEDRVISYEQYF.